The clone carrying this T cell receptor beta chain occurred a few times. Its specificity is not known. This entry is derived from a study of vaccination effects on CD4 cells after COVID-19. Study-level results: By a late point after vaccination, infection- and vaccine-induced clones had shrunk markedly through clonal contraction.

Per germline, CDR1 LGHNA and CDR2 YNFKEQ. The CDR3 has 14 residues. Deletions cut 1 base from V and 3 bases from J, with 9 bases between. ViraFEST used viral peptide pools to expand antigen-specific CD4+ T cells before sequencing. With about ten days of culture completed, CD4+ T cells were isolated. Each participant was administered two doses of either the BNT162b2 or the mRNA-1273 vaccine. Absence of prior SARS-CoV-2 infection characterized the vaccine recipients, who showed negative nucleocapsid antibodies. Sequencing used immunoSEQ multiplex PCR; TCRdb keeps in-frame clones, though not all of them. This sample has around 59,000 clones, with under 80% found just once.

The sequencing used CD4+ T cells from PBMCs cultured with HCoV-OC43 spike peptides, collected after COVID-19 vaccination. Subset here: HCoV-OC43 spike overlapping peptide pool stimulation. This clonotype was obtained from a human donor who received a COVID-19 vaccine. V and J are TRBV4-2 and TRBJ1-1, with D possibly being TRBD1 (6 bases). The CDR3 coding sequence is TGTGCCAGCAGCCAAGCCCGGGGGCACACTGAAGCTTTCTTT. It yields the protein CASSQARGHTEAFF.